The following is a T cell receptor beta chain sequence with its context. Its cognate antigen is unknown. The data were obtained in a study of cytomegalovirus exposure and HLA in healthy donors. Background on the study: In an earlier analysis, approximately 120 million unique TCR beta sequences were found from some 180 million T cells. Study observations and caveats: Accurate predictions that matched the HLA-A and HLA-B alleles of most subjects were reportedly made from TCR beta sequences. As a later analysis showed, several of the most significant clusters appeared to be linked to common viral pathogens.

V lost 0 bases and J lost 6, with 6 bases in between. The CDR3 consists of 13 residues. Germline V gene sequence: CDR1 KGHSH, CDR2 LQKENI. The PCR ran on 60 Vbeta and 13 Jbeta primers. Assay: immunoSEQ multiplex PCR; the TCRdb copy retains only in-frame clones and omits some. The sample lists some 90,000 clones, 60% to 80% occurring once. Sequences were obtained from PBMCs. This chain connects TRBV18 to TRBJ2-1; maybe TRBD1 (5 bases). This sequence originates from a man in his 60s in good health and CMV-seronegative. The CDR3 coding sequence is TGTGCCAGCTCACCACCAGACAGCAATGAGCAGTTCTTC. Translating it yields CASSPPDSNEQFF.